These T cell receptor beta chains were read from a single sample in a study of CD4 T cells in relation to SARS-CoV-2 and coronaviruses. Produced via immunoSEQ multiplex PCR; TCRdb's table is partial and in-frame only. The sample comprises about 59,000 clones, roughly 90% of which are singletons, and under 1.5% rests with the top ten. Sequencing was done on a sample of memory CD4+ T cells from PBMCs. Every receptor here comes from a human donor in good health. CDR3s include the opening cysteine and the closing phenylalanine or tryptophan. A D gene is named only where the DNA matches it firmly. Expanded clones are given a class, and other clones once, few, many or no size at all.

CASRSGSTSAAGELFF	TGTGCCAGCAGGTCGGGATCAACTAGCGCGGCCGGGGAGCTGTTTTTT	TRBJ2-2	.	TRBD2	TRBV6-6	16
CASSLFDDTEAFF	TGTGCCAGCAGCCTTTTCGACGACACTGAAGCTTTCTTT	TRBJ1-1	once	.	TRBV7-3	13
CASSLPGGVLRETQYF	TGTGCCAGCAGCCTCCCCGGGGGGGTTCTACGAGAGACCCAGTACTTC	TRBJ2-5	few	TRBD2	TRBV3-1/TRBV3-2	16
CACRRDRVYGYTF	TGTGCCTGCAGGCGGGACAGGGTCTATGGCTACACCTTC	TRBJ1-2	.	TRBD1	TRBV30	13
CASSNGPGSYEQYF	TGTGCCAGTAGTAACGGGCCGGGCTCCTACGAGCAGTACTTC	TRBJ2-7	.	.	TRBV19	14
CASRRSSGLTDTQYF	TGTGCCAGTAGGCGGTCTAGCGGACTCACAGATACGCAGTATTTT	TRBJ2-3	.	TRBD2	TRBV19	15
CATSDPRTGGGEQYF	TGTGCCACCAGTGATCCCCGGACAGGGGGCGGCGAGCAGTACTTC	TRBJ2-7	.	TRBD1	TRBV24-1	15
CASSPSTSGPLYEQYF	TGTGCCAGCAGCCCTTCCACTAGCGGTCCTCTCTACGAGCAGTACTTC	TRBJ2-7	.	TRBD2	TRBV5-4	16
CASSRRQGSTDTQYF	TGTGCCAGCAGTCGGAGACAGGGGTCGACAGATACGCAGTATTTT	TRBJ2-3	once	TRBD1	TRBV6-2/TRBV6-3	15
CASSFGAGGPYNEQFF	TGCGCCAGCAGCTTTGGAGCGGGAGGCCCCTACAATGAGCAGTTCTTC	TRBJ2-1	few	TRBD2	TRBV5-1	16
CASSLDWRVGTEAFF	TGTGCCAGCAGCTTGGATTGGAGGGTGGGCACTGAAGCTTTCTTT	TRBJ1-1	.	.	TRBV5-5	15
CASSPTSGRNYNEQFF	TGTGCCAGCAGTCCTACTAGCGGGAGAAACTACAATGAGCAGTTCTTC	TRBJ2-1	.	TRBD2	TRBV28	16
CASRGQGDGSPLHF	TGTGCCAGCAGAGGACAGGGCGATGGTTCACCCCTCCACTTT	TRBJ1-6	.	TRBD1	TRBV9	14
CASSFQDRAEAFF	TGTGCCAGCAGTTTCCAGGACAGGGCTGAAGCTTTCTTT	TRBJ1-1	.	TRBD1	TRBV12-3/TRBV12-4	13
CASSASGYYNEQFF	TGTGCCAGCAGTGCTAGCGGGTACTACAATGAGCAGTTCTTC	TRBJ2-1	.	TRBD2	TRBV2	14
CASSRSTGKETQYF	TGTGCCAGCAGCCGGAGTACAGGTAAAGAGACCCAGTACTTC	TRBJ2-5	.	.	TRBV5-5	14
CAITQGYGYTF	TGTGCCATCACTCAGGGTTACGGCTACACCTTC	TRBJ1-2	.	.	TRBV28	11
CASTLRGNNEQFF	TGTGCCAGCACACTGAGAGGGAACAATGAGCAGTTCTTC	TRBJ2-1	.	.	TRBV27	13
CASSPPLGSNTEAFF	TGTGCCAGCAGCCCTCCCTTGGGGTCGAACACTGAAGCTTTCTTT	TRBJ1-1	.	.	TRBV7-9	15
CASSQTQGSNEQYF	TGTGCCAGCAGCCAGACACAGGGTAGCAACGAGCAGTACTTC	TRBJ2-7	.	.	TRBV3-1/TRBV3-2	14
CASPDVGGHEQYF	TGTGCCAGCCCCGACGTAGGTGGTCACGAGCAGTACTTC	TRBJ2-7	.	.	TRBV2	13
CASSVAPHTGVDTQYF	TGTGCCAGCAGCGTAGCTCCCCATACAGGGGTTGATACGCAGTATTTT	TRBJ2-3	.	TRBD1	TRBV9	16
CASSQGVSGNQPQHF	TGTGCCAGCAGTCAGGGGGTTTCAGGCAATCAGCCCCAGCATTTT	TRBJ1-5	.	TRBD1	TRBV6-5	15
CASSPRTSGNPREQFF	TGTGCCAGCAGCCCACGGACTAGCGGGAACCCCCGTGAGCAGTTCTTC	TRBJ2-1	.	TRBD2	TRBV7-3	16
CASSSTGTAYEQYF	TGTGCCAGCAGCTCCACAGGGACAGCTTACGAGCAGTACTTC	TRBJ2-7	few	TRBD1	TRBV11-2	14
CASSSDRFRGGTQYF	TGTGCCAGCAGCTCCGACAGGTTCCGCGGGGGGACCCAGTACTTC	TRBJ2-5	.	.	TRBV7-3	15
CASSLFSGSGNEQFF	TGTGCCAGCAGCTTATTCAGCGGGAGCGGTAATGAGCAGTTCTTC	TRBJ2-1	.	TRBD2	TRBV7-9	15
CASSRNPTGSSYEQYF	TGTGCCAGTAGTAGGAACCCGACAGGGAGCTCCTACGAGCAGTACTTC	TRBJ2-7	.	TRBD1	TRBV19	16
CASSLRGPDGKVNYGYTF	TGCGCCAGCAGCTTGCGAGGGCCGGACGGCAAAGTTAACTATGGCTACACCTTC	TRBJ1-2	.	.	TRBV5-1	18
CASSISTGRNTEAFF	TGTGCCAGTAGTATTAGTACAGGCAGGAACACTGAAGCTTTCTTT	TRBJ1-1	.	.	TRBV19	15
CASSLALAGDYEQFF	TGCGCCAGCAGCTTAGCACTAGCGGGAGATTACGAGCAGTTCTTC	TRBJ2-1	.	TRBD2	TRBV5-1	15
CASSYAGDGNQPQHF	TGCGCCAGCAGTTATGCCGGGGACGGCAATCAGCCCCAGCATTTT	TRBJ1-5	.	.	TRBV5-1	15
CASRVGLAGRRGGTDTQYF	TGTGCAAGTCGCGTGGGACTAGCGGGGCGGAGAGGGGGCACAGATACGCAGTATTTT	TRBJ2-3	.	.	TRBV12-2	19
CAIINEFGIPRTGEQETQYF	TGTGCCATCATAAACGAATTTGGTATTCCGAGGACAGGGGAACAAGAGACCCAGTACTTC	TRBJ2-5	.	TRBD1	TRBV19	20
CATSVTGTYGYTF	TGTGCCACCAGTGTGACAGGGACCTATGGCTACACCTTC	TRBJ1-2	.	TRBD1	TRBV24-1	13
CASSPQGSSGSTDTQYF	TGTGCCAGCTCACCACAGGGGTCTAGCGGGAGCACAGATACGCAGTATTTT	TRBJ2-3	.	TRBD2	TRBV18	17
CASSLTRGRASYEQYF	TGTGCCAGCAGCTTAACCCGGGGACGAGCATCATACGAGCAGTACTTC	TRBJ2-7	.	.	TRBV7-3	16
CASSLVPGVNYEQYF	TGCGCCAGCAGCTTGGTTCCAGGGGTGAACTACGAGCAGTACTTC	TRBJ2-7	.	.	TRBV5-1	15
CASSRVGTGAKNIQYF	TGTGCCAGCAGCAGAGTCGGGACAGGGGCCAAAAACATTCAGTACTTC	TRBJ2-4	.	TRBD1	TRBV7-9	16